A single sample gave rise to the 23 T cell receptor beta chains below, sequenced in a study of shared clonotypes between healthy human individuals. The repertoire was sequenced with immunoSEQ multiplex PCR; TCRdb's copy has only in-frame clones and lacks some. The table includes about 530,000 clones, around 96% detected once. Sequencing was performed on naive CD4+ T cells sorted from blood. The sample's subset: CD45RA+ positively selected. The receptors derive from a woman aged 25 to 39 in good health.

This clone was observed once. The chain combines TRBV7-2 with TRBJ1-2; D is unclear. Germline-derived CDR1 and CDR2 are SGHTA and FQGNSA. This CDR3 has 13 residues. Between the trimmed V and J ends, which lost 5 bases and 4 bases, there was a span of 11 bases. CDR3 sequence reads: CASSPDGTYGYTF. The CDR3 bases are TGTGCCAGCAGCCCAGACGGTACCTATGGCTACACCTTC.

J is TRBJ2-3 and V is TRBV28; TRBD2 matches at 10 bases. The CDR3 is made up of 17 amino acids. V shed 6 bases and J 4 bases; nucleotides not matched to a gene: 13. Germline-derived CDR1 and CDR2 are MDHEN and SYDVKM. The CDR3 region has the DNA TGTGCCAGCAGAAGGGGGCATAGCGGGAGGCTCCCAGATACGCAGTATTTT. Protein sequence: CASRRGHSGRLPDTQYF.

This CDR3 is CASSSSSFKGDEQFF. For the CDR3, the DNA is TGTGCCAGCAGCTCGTCGAGCTTTAAGGGGGATGAGCAGTTCTTC. The chain carries TRBV11-2 and TRBJ2-1, with a weak D call TRBD1 (6 bases). Trimming left V 4 bases short and J 8 bases short, with 18 bases between. Germline V gives CDR1 SGHAT, CDR2 FQNNGV. CDR3 length equals 15 residues.

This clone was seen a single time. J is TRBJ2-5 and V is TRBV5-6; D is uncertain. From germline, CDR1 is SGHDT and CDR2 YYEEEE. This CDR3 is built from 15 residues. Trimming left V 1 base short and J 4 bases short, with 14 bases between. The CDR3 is CASSLYQTLSETQYF. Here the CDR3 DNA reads TGTGCCAGCAGCTTGTACCAGACCCTATCAGAGACCCAGTACTTC. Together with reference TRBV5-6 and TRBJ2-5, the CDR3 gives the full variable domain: DAGVTQSPTHLIKTRGQQVTLRCSPKSGHDTVSWYQQALGQGPQFIFQYYEEEERQRGNFPDRFSGHQFPNYSSELNVNALLLGDSALYLCASSLYQTLSETQYFGPGTRLLVL.

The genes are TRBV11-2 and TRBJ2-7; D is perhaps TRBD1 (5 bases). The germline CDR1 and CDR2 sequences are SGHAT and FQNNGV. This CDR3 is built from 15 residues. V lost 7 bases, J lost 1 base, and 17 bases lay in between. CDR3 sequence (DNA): TGTGCCAGCACCCAATGGGGCAGGTCATCCTACGAGCAGTACTTC. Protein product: CASTQWGRSSYEQYF.

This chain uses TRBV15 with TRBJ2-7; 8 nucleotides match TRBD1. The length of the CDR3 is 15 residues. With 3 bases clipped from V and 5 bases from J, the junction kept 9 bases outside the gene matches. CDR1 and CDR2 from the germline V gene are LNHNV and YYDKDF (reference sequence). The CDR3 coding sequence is TGTGCCACCAGCAGCAGGGGGCGAGGGACCGACGAGCAGTACTTC. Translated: CATSSRGRGTDEQYF. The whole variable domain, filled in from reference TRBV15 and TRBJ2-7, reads DAMVIQNPRYQVTQFGKPVTLSCSQTLNHNVMYWYQQKSSQAPKLLFHYYDKDFNNEADTPDNFQSRRPNTSFCFLDIRSPGLGDTAMYLCATSSRGRGTDEQYFGPGTRLTVT.

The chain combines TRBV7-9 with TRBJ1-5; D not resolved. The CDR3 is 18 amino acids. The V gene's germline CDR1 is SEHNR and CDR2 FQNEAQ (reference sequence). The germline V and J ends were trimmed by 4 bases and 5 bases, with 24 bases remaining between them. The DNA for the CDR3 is TGTGCCAGCAGCTCAGAACCAGTGAACGTAGCCCCAGATCAGCCCCAGCATTTT. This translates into CASSSEPVNVAPDQPQHF. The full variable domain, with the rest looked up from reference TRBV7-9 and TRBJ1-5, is DTGVSQNPRHKITKRGQNVTFRCDPISEHNRLYWYRQTLGQGPEFLTYFQNEAQLEKSRLLSDRFSAERPKGSFSTLEIQRTEQGDSAMYLCASSSEPVNVAPDQPQHFGDGTRLSIL.

The CDR3 DNA sequence: TGTGCCAGCAGATCCGGGACAGGAAGGGGCTACACCTTC. Residues: CASRSGTGRGYTF. The chain uses TRBV27 and TRBJ1-2; 8 positions agree with TRBD1. Germline V lookup: CDR1 MNHEY, CDR2 SMNVEV (reference sequence). CDR3 size: 13 residues. V was clipped by 6 bases and J by 8 bases; unmatched bases: 8.

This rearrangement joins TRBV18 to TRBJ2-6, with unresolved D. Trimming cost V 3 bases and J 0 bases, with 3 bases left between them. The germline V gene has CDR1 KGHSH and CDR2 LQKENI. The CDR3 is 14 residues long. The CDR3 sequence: CASSPTSGANVLTF. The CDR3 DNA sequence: TGTGCCAGCTCACCTACCTCTGGGGCCAACGTCCTGACTTTC.

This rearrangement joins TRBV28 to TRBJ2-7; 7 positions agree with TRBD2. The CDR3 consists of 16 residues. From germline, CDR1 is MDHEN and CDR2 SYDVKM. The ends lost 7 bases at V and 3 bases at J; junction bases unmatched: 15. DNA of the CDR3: TGTGCCAGCAAAATCGCCGGGGGGACGGACGTCTACGAGCAGTACTTC. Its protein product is CASKIAGGTDVYEQYF.

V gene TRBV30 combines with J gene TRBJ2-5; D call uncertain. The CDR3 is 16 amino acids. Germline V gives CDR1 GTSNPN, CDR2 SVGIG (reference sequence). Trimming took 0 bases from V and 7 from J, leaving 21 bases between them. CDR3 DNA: TGTGCCTGGAGTGTACCCGGAGACTCCAGCCGTCCGACCCAGTACTTC. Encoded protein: CAWSVPGDSSRPTQYF.

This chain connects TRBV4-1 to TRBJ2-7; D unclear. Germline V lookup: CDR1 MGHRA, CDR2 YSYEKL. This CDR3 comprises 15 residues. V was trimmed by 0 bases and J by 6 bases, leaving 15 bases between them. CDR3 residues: CASSQEWQELSEQYF. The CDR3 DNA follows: TGCGCCAGCAGCCAAGAGTGGCAGGAGCTCTCCGAGCAGTACTTC.

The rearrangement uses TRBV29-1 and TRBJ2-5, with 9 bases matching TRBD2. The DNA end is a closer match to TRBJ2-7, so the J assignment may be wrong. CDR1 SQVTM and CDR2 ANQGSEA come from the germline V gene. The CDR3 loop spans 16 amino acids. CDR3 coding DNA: TGCAGCGCCCAGTTGTCGGGACTAGCACCGTCCTACGAGCAGTACTTC. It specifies CSAQLSGLAPSYEQYF.

CDR3 sequence: CASTSLADPNYEQYF. CDR3 bases: TGTGCCAGCACCAGCCTGGCAGACCCAAACTACGAGCAGTACTTC. This chain connects TRBV19 to TRBJ2-7; D is undetermined. Trimming stripped 9 bases from V and 3 bases from J, with 21 bases between. CDR3 length: 15 amino acids. Per the germline V gene, CDR1 is LNHDA and CDR2 is SQIVND (reference sequence).

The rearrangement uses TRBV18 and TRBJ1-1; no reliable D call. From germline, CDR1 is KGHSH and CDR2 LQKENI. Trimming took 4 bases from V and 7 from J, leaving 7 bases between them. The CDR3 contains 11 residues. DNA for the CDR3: TGTGCCAGCTCACTAGCAGATGAAGCTTTCTTT. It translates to CASSLADEAFF. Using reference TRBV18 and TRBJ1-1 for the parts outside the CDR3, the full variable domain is NAGVMQNPRHLVRRRGQEARLRCSPMKGHSHVYWYRQLPEEGLKFMVYLQKENIIDESGMPKERFSAEFPKEGPSILRIQQVVRGDSAAYFCASSLADEAFFGQGTRLTVV.

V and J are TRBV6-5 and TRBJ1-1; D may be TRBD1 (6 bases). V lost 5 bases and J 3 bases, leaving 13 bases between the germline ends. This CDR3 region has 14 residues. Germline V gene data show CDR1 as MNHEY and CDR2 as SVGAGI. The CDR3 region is CASSNGDKYTEAFF. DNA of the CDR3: TGTGCCAGCAGTAATGGGGACAAATACACTGAAGCTTTCTTT.

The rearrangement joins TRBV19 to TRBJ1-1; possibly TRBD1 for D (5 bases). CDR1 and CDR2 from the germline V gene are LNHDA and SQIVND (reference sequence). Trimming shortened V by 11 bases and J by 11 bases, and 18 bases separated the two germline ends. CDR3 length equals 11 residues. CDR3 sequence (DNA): TGTGCCTGCTTAGGTGGGGCTGTCGCTTTCTTT. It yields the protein CACLGGAVAFF.

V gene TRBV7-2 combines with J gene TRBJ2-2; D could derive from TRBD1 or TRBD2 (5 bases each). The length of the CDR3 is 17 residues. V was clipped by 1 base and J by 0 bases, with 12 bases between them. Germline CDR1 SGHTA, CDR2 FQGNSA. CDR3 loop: CASSLVGTIPNTGELFF. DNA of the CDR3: TGTGCCAGCAGCTTAGTCGGGACGATTCCGAACACCGGGGAGCTGTTTTTT.

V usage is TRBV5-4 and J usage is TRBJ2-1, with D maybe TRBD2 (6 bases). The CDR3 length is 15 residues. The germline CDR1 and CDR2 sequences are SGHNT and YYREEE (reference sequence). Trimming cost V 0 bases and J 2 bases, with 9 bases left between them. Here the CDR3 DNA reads TGTGCCAGCAGCTTGGGGCGGGAAACCTACAATGAGCAGTTCTTC. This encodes CASSLGRETYNEQFF.

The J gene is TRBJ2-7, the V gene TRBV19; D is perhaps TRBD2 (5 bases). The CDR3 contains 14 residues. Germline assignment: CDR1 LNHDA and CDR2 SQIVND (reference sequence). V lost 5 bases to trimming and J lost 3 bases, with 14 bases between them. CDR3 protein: CASSPPGWLYEQYF. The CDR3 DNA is TGTGCCAGTAGTCCTCCGGGATGGCTCTACGAGCAGTACTTC. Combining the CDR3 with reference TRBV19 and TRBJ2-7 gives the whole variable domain DGGITQSPKYLFRKEGQNVTLSCEQNLNHDAMYWYRQDPGQGLRLIYYSQIVNDFQKGDIAEGYSVSREKKESFPLTVTSAQKNPTAFYLCASSPPGWLYEQYFGPGTRLTVT.

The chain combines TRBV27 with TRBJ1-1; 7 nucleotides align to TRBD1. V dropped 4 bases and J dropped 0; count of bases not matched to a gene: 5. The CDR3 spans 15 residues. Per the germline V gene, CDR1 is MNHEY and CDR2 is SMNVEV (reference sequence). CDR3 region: CASSSRTGVNTEAFF. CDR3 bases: TGTGCCAGCAGTTCGAGAACAGGGGTGAACACTGAAGCTTTCTTT.

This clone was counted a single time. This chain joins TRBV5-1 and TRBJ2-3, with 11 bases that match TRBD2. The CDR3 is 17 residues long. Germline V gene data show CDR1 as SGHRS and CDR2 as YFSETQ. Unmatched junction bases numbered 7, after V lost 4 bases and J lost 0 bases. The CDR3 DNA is TGCGCCAGCAGCAGACCGGGGACTAGCGGTAGCACAGATACGCAGTATTTT. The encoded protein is CASSRPGTSGSTDTQYF.

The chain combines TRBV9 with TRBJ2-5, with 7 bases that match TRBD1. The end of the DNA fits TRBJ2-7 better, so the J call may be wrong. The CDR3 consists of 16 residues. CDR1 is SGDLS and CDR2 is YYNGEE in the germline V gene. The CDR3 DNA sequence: TGTGCCAGCAGCCAAGATGACAGGGTCCCAACCTACGAGCAGTACTTC. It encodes CASSQDDRVPTYEQYF.